Below, 8 T cell receptor beta chains from the same sample are listed, as sequenced in a study of blood T cell repertoires in COVID-19. Clones were sequenced by immunoSEQ multiplex PCR, and TCRdb holds only the in-frame ones, with some missing. This table holds over 250,000 clones, about nine tenths found once. The sample was peripheral blood. Receptor source: a woman between 40 and 50 years old who had recovered from COVID-19.

This chain's CDR3 is CSVDMEQGASANYGYTF. For the CDR3, the DNA is TGCAGCGTTGATATGGAACAGGGGGCGTCAGCTAACTATGGCTACACCTTC. The chain recombines TRBV29-1 with TRBJ1-2, with 9 bases that match TRBD1. Per germline, CDR1 SQVTM and CDR2 ANQGSEA. The trim removed 3 bases at V and 0 bases at J, leaving 11 bases unmatched. The CDR3 loop spans 17 amino acids. The full variable domain, rest sourced from reference TRBV29-1 and TRBJ1-2, is SAVISQKPSRDICQRGTSLTIQCQVDSQVTMMFWYRQQPGQSLTLIATANQGSEATYESGFVIDKFPISRPNLTFSTLTVSNMSPEDSSIYLCSVDMEQGASANYGYTFGSGTRLTVV.

This chain uses TRBV6-2 or TRBV6-3 with TRBJ2-4, with D maybe TRBD2 (5 bases). The CDR3 runs to 14 residues. Germline V gene sequence: CDR1 MNHEY, CDR2 SVGEGT. V lost 4 bases, J lost 10 bases, and 17 bases lay in between. This chain's CDR3 is CASSLRPGKKIQYF. For the CDR3, the DNA is TGTGCCAGCAGTTTGAGGCCCGGGAAGAAGATTCAGTACTTC.

The V gene is TRBV4-2, the J gene TRBJ1-4; 8 nucleotides align to TRBD1. Germline V CDR1 and CDR2: LGHNA, YNFKEQ. V lost 5 bases and J lost 8; bases outside the gene matches: 7. The CDR3 extends over 14 amino acids. CDR3 sequence reads: CASSRNRGDEKLFF. The CDR3 bases are TGTGCCAGCAGCAGAAACAGGGGGGACGAAAAACTGTTTTTT.

This chain uses TRBV27 with TRBJ2-5, with a weak D call TRBD2 (6 bases). This CDR3 comprises 13 residues. The germline V and J ends were trimmed by 2 bases and 5 bases, with 9 bases remaining between them. Germline-derived CDR1 and CDR2 are MNHEY and SMNVEV (reference sequence). CDR3 sequence (DNA): TGTGCCAGCAGTTTAATCGCGGGGGAGACCCAGTACTTC. Translated: CASSLIAGETQYF.

DNA for the CDR3: TGCGCCAGCAGCTTGAACGCAGCGGGGGGACCAGATACGCAGTATTTT. This codes for CASSLNAAGGPDTQYF. The rearrangement uses TRBV5-1 and TRBJ2-3; 9 nucleotides align to TRBD2. The CDR3 covers 16 residues. V lost 1 base and J lost 4; bases outside the gene matches: 7. From germline, CDR1 is SGHRS and CDR2 YFSETQ.

The rearrangement links TRBV5-1 to TRBJ2-7; 7 nucleotides line up with TRBD1. V dropped 4 bases and J dropped 4; count of bases not matched to a gene: 5. Germline V gives CDR1 SGHRS, CDR2 YFSETQ. The CDR3 spans 13 residues. CDR3 DNA: TGCGCCAGCAGCGGAACGACAGGGTACGAGCAGTACTTC. Amino acids: CASSGTTGYEQYF.

This chain joins TRBV5-4 and TRBJ2-7; D may be TRBD1 (6 bases). This CDR3 has 14 residues. The germline V and J ends were trimmed by 0 bases and 5 bases, with 12 bases remaining between them. CDR1 is SGHNT and CDR2 is YYREEE in the germline V gene (reference sequence). The chain's CDR3 is CASSLGDIIHEQYF. The CDR3 DNA is TGTGCCAGCAGCTTGGGGGACATAATCCACGAGCAGTACTTC.

The chain employs TRBV13 and TRBJ2-5; the D gene is possibly TRBD2 (5 bases). The CDR3 covers 14 residues. Trimming took 0 bases from V and 9 from J, leaving 14 bases between them. Per germline, CDR1 PRHDT and CDR2 FYEKMQ (reference sequence). This chain's CDR3 is CASSLGNTRGSQYF. CDR3 nucleotide sequence: TGTGCCAGCAGCTTAGGGAACACAAGAGGGTCCCAGTACTTC.